The source of this T cell receptor beta chain is a study of T cells after posttransplantation cyclophosphamide. Overall study results and limits: Blood and skin or GI T cell repertoires showed limited TRB overlap.

Only in-frame clones appear in the TCRdb table, and some are missing; sequencing was by immunoSEQ multiplex PCR. The data show about 52,000 clones, around 83% seen once. Remarks on this clone: The antigen remains unidentified.

The trim removed 5 bases at V and 7 bases at J, leaving 10 bases unmatched. The V gene's germline CDR1 is SGHAT and CDR2 FQDESV (reference sequence). The CDR3 length is 15 residues. The sample taken for sequencing was PBMCs. The chain recombines TRBV11-1 with TRBJ2-7, with 11 bases identical to TRBD2. The TCR sequence derives from a man aged 25 to 45 with a blood cancer, CMV-positive, and with a related stem cell donor. CDR3 DNA sequence: TGTGCCAGCAGCCCCTCTAGCGGGAGGCCGGGTGAGCAGTACTTC. It codes for CASSPSSGRPGEQYF. Supplemented by reference TRBV11-1 and TRBJ2-7, the full variable domain reads EAEVAQSPRYKITEKSQAVAFWCDPISGHATLYWYRQILGQGPELLVQFQDESVVDDSQLPKDRFSAERLKGVDSTLKIQPAELGDSAMYLCASSPSSGRPGEQYFGPGTRLTVT.